This TCR beta chain was sequenced during a study of identical twins. Notes on this clonotype: As yet, its antigen is unknown.

Template switching (which added a universal primer site) was used, and cDNA carried unique molecular identifiers. TCRdb reprocessed the 5' RACE reads via MiXCR and lists one record per CDR3 protein. This sample has around 530,000 distinct CDR3 sequences, with 15% found just once. The study, taken as a whole, reports: Potential partial confounding of zero-insertion analyses by invariant MAIT and iNKT cells was noted.

Deletions cut 2 bases from V and 5 bases from J, with 6 bases between. The CDR3 contains 13 residues. Germline V gives CDR1 KGHSH, CDR2 LQKENI. The same data also contributed to another study, on yellow fever vaccine responses in identical twins.

The sequence was collected from a young woman in good health. Sequenced input: CD4+ T cells sorted from blood. The J gene is TRBJ1-4, the V gene TRBV18; D is unresolved. The chain's CDR3 is CASSPWRNEKLFF. As DNA, the CDR3 is TGTGCCAGCTCACCATGGAGAAATGAAAAACTGTTTTTT.